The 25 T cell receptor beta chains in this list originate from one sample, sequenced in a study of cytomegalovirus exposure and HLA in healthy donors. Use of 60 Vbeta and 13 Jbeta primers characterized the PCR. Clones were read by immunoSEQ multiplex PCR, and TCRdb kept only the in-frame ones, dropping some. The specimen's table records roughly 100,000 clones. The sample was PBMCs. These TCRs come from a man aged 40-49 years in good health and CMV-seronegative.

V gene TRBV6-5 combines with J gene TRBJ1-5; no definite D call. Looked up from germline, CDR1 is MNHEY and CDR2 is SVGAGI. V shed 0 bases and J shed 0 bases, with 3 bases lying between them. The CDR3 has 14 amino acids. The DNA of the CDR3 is TGTGCCAGCAGTTACTCGTATAGCAATCAGCCCCAGCATTTT. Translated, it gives CASSYSYSNQPQHF.

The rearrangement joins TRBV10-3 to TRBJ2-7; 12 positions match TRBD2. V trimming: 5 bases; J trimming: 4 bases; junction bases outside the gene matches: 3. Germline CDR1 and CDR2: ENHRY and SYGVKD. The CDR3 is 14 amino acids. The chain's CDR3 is CAISTSGGYYEQYF. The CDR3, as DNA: TGTGCCATCAGTACTAGCGGGGGGTATTACGAGCAGTACTTC.

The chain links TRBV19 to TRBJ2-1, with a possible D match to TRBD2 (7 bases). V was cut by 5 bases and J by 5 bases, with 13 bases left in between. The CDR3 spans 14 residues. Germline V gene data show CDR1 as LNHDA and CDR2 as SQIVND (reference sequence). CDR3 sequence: CASSSGGLNNEQFF. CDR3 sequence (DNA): TGTGCCAGTAGTTCGGGGGGCCTAAACAATGAGCAGTTCTTC. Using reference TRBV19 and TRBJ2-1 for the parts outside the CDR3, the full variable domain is DGGITQSPKYLFRKEGQNVTLSCEQNLNHDAMYWYRQDPGQGLRLIYYSQIVNDFQKGDIAEGYSVSREKKESFPLTVTSAQKNPTAFYLCASSSGGLNNEQFFGPGTRLTVL.

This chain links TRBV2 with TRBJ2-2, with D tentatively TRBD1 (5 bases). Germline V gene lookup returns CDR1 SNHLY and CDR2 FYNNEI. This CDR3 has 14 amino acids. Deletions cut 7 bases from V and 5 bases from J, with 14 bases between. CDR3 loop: CASKGPSGTGELFF. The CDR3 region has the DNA TGTGCCAGCAAAGGTCCCTCAGGGACCGGGGAGCTGTTTTTT. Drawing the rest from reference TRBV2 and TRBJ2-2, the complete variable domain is EPEVTQTPSHQVTQMGQEVILRCVPISNHLYFYWYRQILGQKVEFLVSFYNNEISEKSEIFDDQFSVERPDGSNFTLKIRSTKLEDSAMYFCASKGPSGTGELFFGEGSRLTVL.

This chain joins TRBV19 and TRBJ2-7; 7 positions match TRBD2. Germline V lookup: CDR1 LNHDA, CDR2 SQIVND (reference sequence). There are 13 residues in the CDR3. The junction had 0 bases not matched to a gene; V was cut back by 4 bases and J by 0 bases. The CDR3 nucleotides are TGTGCCAGTAGTAGGGAGGGCTCCTACGAGCAGTACTTC. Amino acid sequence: CASSREGSYEQYF.

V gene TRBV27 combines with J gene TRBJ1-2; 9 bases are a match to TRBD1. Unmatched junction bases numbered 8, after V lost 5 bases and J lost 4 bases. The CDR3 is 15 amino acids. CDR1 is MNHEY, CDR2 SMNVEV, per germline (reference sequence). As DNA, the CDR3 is TGTGCCAGCAGTAAAGAAACAGGGGGCGTCTATGGCTACACCTTC. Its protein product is CASSKETGGVYGYTF.

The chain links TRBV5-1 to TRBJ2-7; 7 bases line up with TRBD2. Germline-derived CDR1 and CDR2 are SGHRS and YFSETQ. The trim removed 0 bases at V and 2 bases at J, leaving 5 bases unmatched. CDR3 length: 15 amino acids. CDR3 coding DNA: TGCGCCAGCAGCTTGGGGCTAGCGGTTACCTACGAGCAGTACTTC. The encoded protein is CASSLGLAVTYEQYF.

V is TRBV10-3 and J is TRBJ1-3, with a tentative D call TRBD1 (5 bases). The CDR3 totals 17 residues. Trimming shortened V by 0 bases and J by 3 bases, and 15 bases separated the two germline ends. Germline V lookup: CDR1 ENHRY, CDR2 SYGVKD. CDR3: CAISESSGGSYGNTIYF. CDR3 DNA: TGTGCCATCAGTGAGTCCAGTGGGGGGAGTTATGGAAACACCATATATTTT.

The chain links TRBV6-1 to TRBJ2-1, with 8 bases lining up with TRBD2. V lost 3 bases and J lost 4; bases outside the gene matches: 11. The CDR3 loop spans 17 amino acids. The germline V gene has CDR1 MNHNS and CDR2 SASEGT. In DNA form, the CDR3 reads TGTGCCAGCAGTGATATGGGATGGGCGGGGGGATACAATGAGCAGTTCTTC. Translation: CASSDMGWAGGYNEQFF.

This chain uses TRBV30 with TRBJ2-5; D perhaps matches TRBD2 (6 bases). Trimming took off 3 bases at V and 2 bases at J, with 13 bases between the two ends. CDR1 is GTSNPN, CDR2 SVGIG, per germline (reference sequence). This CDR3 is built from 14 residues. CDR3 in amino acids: CAWRSAGSQETQYF. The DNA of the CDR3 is TGTGCCTGGAGATCGGCGGGGTCGCAAGAGACCCAGTACTTC. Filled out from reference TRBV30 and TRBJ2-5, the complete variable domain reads SQTIHQWPATLVQPVGSPLSLECTVEGTSNPNLYWYRQAAGRGLQLLFYSVGIGQISSEVPQNLSASRPQDRQFILSSKKLLLSDSGFYLCAWRSAGSQETQYFGPGTRLLVL.

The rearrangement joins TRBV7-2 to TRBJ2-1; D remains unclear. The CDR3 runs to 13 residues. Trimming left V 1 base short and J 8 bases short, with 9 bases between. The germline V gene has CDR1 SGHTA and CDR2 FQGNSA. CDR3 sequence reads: CASSLVRFDEQFF. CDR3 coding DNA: TGTGCCAGCAGCTTAGTCAGGTTCGATGAGCAGTTCTTC.

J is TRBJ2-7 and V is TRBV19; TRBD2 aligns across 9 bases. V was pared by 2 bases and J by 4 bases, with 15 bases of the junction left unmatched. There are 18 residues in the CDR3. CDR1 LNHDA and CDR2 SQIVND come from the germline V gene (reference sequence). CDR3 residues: CASSISPPTSGTPYEQYF. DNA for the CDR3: TGTGCCAGTAGTATAAGCCCCCCGACTAGCGGCACTCCTTACGAGCAGTACTTC.

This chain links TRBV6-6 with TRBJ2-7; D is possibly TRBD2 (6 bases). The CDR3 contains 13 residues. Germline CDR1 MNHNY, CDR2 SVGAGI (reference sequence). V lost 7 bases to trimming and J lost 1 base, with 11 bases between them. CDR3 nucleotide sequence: TGTGCCAGCACCCAGGAGGGTTCCTACGAGCAGTACTTC. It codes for CASTQEGSYEQYF.

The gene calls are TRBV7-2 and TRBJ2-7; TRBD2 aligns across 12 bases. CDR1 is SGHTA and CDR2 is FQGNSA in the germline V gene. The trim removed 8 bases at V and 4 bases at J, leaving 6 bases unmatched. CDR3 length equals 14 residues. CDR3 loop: CASPTSGSVYEQYF. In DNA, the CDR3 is TGTGCCAGCCCGACTAGCGGGAGTGTTTACGAGCAGTACTTC.

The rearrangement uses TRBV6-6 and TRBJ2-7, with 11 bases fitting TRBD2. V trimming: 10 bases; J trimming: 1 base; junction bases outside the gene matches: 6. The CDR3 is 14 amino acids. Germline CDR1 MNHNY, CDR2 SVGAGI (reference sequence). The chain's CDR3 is CATAGTSGSYEQYF. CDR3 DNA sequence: TGTGCCACTGCCGGGACTAGCGGTTCCTACGAGCAGTACTTC.

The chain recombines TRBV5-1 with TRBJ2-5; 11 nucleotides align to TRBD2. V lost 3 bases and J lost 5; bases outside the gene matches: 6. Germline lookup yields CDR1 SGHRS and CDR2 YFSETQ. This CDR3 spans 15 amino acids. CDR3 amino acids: CASSSGLAGSETQYF. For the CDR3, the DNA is TGCGCCAGCAGCTCAGGACTAGCGGGCTCTGAGACCCAGTACTTC.

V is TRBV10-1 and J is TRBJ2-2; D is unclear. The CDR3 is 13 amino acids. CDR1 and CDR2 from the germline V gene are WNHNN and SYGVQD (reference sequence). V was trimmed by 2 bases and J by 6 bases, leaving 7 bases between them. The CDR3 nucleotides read TGCGCCAGCAGTGAGACTCTGGCCGGGGAGCTGTTTTTT. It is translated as CASSETLAGELFF.

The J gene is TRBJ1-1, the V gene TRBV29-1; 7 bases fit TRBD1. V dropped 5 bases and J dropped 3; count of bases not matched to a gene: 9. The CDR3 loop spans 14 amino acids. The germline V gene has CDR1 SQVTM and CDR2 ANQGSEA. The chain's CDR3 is CSVQAGTVDTEAFF. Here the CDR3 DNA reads TGCAGCGTTCAGGCCGGGACAGTGGACACTGAAGCTTTCTTT.

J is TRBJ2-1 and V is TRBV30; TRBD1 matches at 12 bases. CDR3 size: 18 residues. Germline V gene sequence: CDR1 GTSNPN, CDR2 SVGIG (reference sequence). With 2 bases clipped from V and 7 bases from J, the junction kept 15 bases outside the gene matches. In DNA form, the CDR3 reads TGTGCCTGGAGTTTCACCGGGACAGGGGGCGGCCGGGTTAATGAGCAGTTCTTC. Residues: CAWSFTGTGGGRVNEQFF.

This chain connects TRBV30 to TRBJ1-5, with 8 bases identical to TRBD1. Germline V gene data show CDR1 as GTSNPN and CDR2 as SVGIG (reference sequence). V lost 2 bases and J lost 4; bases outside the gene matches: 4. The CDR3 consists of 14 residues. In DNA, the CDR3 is TGTGCCTGGAGTTACGGACAGGGAAATCAGCCCCAGCATTTT. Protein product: CAWSYGQGNQPQHF.

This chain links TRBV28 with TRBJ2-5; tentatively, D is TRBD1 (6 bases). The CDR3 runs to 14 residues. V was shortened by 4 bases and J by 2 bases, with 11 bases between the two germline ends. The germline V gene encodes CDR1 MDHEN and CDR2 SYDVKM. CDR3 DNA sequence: TGTGCCAGCAGTTCCGGACAGTTACAAGAGACCCAGTACTTC. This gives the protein CASSSGQLQETQYF.

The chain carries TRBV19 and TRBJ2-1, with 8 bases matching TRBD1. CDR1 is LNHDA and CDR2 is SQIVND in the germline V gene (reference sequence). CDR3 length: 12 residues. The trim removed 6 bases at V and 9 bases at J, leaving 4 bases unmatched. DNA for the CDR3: TGTGCCAGTAGCCAGGGGGCTGGTGAGCAGTTCTTC. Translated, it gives CASSQGAGEQFF.

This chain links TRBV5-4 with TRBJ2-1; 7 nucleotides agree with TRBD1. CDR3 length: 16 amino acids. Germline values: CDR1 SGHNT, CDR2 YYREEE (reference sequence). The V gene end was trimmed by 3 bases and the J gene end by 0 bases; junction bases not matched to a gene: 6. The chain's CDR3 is CASSSDRSPSYNEQFF. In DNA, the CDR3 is TGTGCCAGCAGCTCGGACAGGTCCCCCTCCTACAATGAGCAGTTCTTC.

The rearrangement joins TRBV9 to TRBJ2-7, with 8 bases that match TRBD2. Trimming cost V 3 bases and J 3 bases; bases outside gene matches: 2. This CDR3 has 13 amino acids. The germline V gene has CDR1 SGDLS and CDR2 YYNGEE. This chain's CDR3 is CASSAGLDYEQYF. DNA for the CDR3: TGTGCCAGCAGCGCGGGACTAGACTACGAGCAGTACTTC.

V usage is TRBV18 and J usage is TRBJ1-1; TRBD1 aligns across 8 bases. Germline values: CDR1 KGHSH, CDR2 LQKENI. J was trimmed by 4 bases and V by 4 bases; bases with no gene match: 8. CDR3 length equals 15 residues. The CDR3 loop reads CASSRPDRVGTEAFF. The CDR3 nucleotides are TGTGCCAGCTCACGACCGGACAGGGTGGGCACTGAAGCTTTCTTT.